These 10 T cell receptor beta chains came from one sample sequenced in a study of T cell changes during pregnancy in multiple sclerosis. Using immunoSEQ multiplex PCR, the repertoire was profiled, and TCRdb retains in-frame clones only, with some absent. The sample lists 72,000 or so clones, 93% occurring once. The sample consisted of peripheral blood, taken in the second trimester of pregnancy. The receptors originated from a female donor with multiple sclerosis, enrolled in a pregnancy study.

The chain is built from TRBV9 and TRBJ1-2; TRBD1 aligns across 7 bases. Germline assignment: CDR1 SGDLS and CDR2 YYNGEE. Unmatched junction bases numbered 13, after V lost 1 base and J lost 4 bases. The CDR3 loop spans 17 amino acids. CDR3 nucleotides: TGTGCCAGCAGCGTATCGGGACGCAGGGGGAATTTCTATGGCTACACCTTC. Its translation: CASSVSGRRGNFYGYTF.

The chain uses TRBV10-3 and TRBJ2-7; 9 bases agree with TRBD1. Germline CDR1 and CDR2: ENHRY and SYGVKD. The CDR3 is made up of 17 amino acids. J lost 0 bases, V lost 6 bases, and 12 bases had no gene match. For the CDR3, the DNA is TGTGCCATCAGCCTGGGACAGGGCAGAGGATCCTCCTACGAGCAGTACTTC. Its translation is CAISLGQGRGSSYEQYF.

The chain combines TRBV13 with TRBJ2-5, with 11 bases identical to TRBD1. CDR1 is PRHDT, CDR2 FYEKMQ, per germline (reference sequence). The CDR3 runs to 13 residues. Trimming at V came to 6 bases and at J to 5 bases, leaving 2 bases not matched to a gene. The CDR3, as DNA: TGTGCCAGCAGGGGACAGGGGGGGGAGACCCAGTACTTC. Protein sequence: CASRGQGGETQYF.

This clone was counted once. The sample holds other DNA sequences that translate to the same CDR3. The rearrangement uses TRBV9 and TRBJ1-4; a weak D match, TRBD1 (5 bases). V lost 0 bases to trimming and J lost 0 bases, with 9 bases between them. Looked up from germline, CDR1 is SGDLS and CDR2 is YYNGEE. The CDR3 loop spans 16 amino acids. The CDR3 loop reads CASSVGGAATNEKLFF. CDR3 DNA sequence: TGTGCCAGCAGCGTAGGCGGGGCTGCAACTAATGAAAAACTGTTTTTT.

V and J are TRBV18 and TRBJ1-2; TRBD1 aligns across 7 bases. Per germline, CDR1 KGHSH and CDR2 LQKENI. J lost 6 bases, V lost 1 base, and 5 bases had no gene match. The CDR3 covers 14 residues. The CDR3 region has the DNA TGTGCCAGCTCACCACTTACAGGGGCGAATGGCTACACCTTC. Its protein is CASSPLTGANGYTF.

This clone has just one count. This chain connects TRBV4-1 to TRBJ2-5; 8 bases are a match to TRBD2. Trimming removed 1 base from V and 2 bases from J; junction bases left unmatched: 15. The CDR3 spans 19 residues. The germline CDR1 and CDR2 sequences are MGHRA and YSYEKL. The CDR3 spells CASSQVWRGAAATQETQYF. The CDR3 DNA sequence: TGCGCCAGCAGCCAAGTCTGGCGGGGGGCCGCCGCCACTCAAGAGACCCAGTACTTC.

V is TRBV13 and J is TRBJ2-7; 11 positions match TRBD2. Trimming at V came to 2 bases and at J to 4 bases, leaving 4 bases not matched to a gene. There are 15 residues in the CDR3. Germline-derived CDR1 and CDR2 are PRHDT and FYEKMQ (reference sequence). CDR3 in DNA: TGTGCCAGCAGCTTACTAGCGGGGGGCAGGTACGAGCAGTACTTC. Translation gives CASSLLAGGRYEQYF.

The chain has TRBV9 and TRBJ2-1; 10 bases are shared with TRBD2. The CDR3 has 15 residues. Germline-derived CDR1 and CDR2 are SGDLS and YYNGEE. V lost 2 bases and J lost 8; bases outside the gene matches: 7. CDR3 in amino acids: CASSVGAGGRYEQFF. CDR3 nucleotide sequence: TGTGCCAGCAGCGTCGGAGCGGGAGGGCGGTATGAGCAGTTCTTC. The full variable domain, in which reference TRBV9 and TRBJ2-1 provide the parts outside the CDR3, is DSGVTQTPKHLITATGQRVTLRCSPRSGDLSVYWYQQSLDQGLQFLIQYYNGEERAKGNILERFSAQQFPDLHSELNLSSLELGDSALYFCASSVGAGGRYEQFFGPGTRLTVL.

The rearrangement uses TRBV2 and TRBJ2-3; 9 nucleotides agree with TRBD2. Trimming at V came to 2 bases and at J to 6 bases, leaving 12 bases not matched to a gene. The germline CDR1 and CDR2 sequences are SNHLY and FYNNEI. CDR3 length: 17 residues. Here the CDR3 reads CASSEFGAGGPHDTQYF. The CDR3 coding sequence is TGTGCCAGCAGTGAATTCGGGGCGGGGGGGCCCCACGATACGCAGTATTTT.

The chain carries TRBV7-9 and TRBJ2-1; 7 bases match TRBD2. The V segment lost 3 bases and the J segment 6 bases; nucleotides outside the gene matches: 8. Germline V lookup: CDR1 SEHNR, CDR2 FQNEAQ (reference sequence). CDR3 length: 15 amino acids. DNA of the CDR3: TGTGCCAGCAGCTTTAGCTCGGGGGGTCGCAATGAGCAGTTCTTC. As protein: CASSFSSGGRNEQFF.